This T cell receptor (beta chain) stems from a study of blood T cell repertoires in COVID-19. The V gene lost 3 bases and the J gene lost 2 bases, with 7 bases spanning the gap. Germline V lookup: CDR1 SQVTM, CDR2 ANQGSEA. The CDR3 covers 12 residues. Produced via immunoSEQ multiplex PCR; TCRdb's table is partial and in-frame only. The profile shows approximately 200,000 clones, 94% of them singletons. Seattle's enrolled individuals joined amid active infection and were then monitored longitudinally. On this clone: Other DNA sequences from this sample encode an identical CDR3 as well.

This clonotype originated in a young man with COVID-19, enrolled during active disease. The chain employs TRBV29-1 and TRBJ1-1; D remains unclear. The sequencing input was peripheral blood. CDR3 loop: CSVDPGNTEAFF. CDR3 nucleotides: TGCAGCGTTGATCCGGGAAACACTGAAGCTTTCTTT.